The 25 T cell receptor beta chains below come from one sample, sequenced in a study of T cells in Graves' hyperthyroidism and ophthalmopathy. It was RNA transcripts that yielded the amplified TCR beta CDR3 regions. The HTBI primer set drove a first-round RT-PCR of the TCR CDR3. One entry per CDR3 protein results from TCRdb running MiXCR on the multiplex PCR reads. The sample lists over 500,000 distinct CDR3 sequences, roughly 17% occurring once. The specimen sequenced was blood. These receptors were obtained from a woman younger than 35 with Graves' ophthalmopathy.

This clonotype was seen many times. The chain combines TRBV28 with TRBJ2-2, with TRBD2 matching 12 bases. Per the germline V gene, CDR1 is MDHEN and CDR2 is SYDVKM. The CDR3 consists of 17 residues. The trim removed 5 bases at V and 1 base at J, leaving 5 bases unmatched. The DNA of the CDR3 is TGTGCCAGCAGTCTAGGACTAGCGGGACTGAACACCGGGGAGCTGTTTTTT. This sequence encodes CASSLGLAGLNTGELFF. Full variable domain (missing parts from reference TRBV28 and TRBJ2-2): DVKVTQSSRYLVKRTGEKVFLECVQDMDHENMFWYRQDPGLGLRLIYFSYDVKMKEKGDIPEGYSVSREKKERFSLILESASTNQTSMYLCASSLGLAGLNTGELFFGEGSRLTVL.

This clonotype was counted many times. The chain has TRBV7-8 and TRBJ1-1; D is unresolved. The CDR3 is 17 amino acids. Germline assignment: CDR1 SGHVS and CDR2 FQNEAQ. Trimming pared 2 bases from V and 0 bases from J, leaving 16 bases between. The CDR3 DNA sequence: TGTGCCAGCAGCTTATCGGTAAGGAGGTCATTGAACACTGAAGCTTTCTTT. It yields the protein CASSLSVRRSLNTEAFF. The variable domain in full, completed from reference TRBV7-8 and TRBJ1-1, reads GAGVSQSPRYKVAKRGQDVALRCDPISGHVSLFWYQQALGQGPEFLTYFQNEAQLDKSGLPSDRFFAERPEGSVSTLKIQRTQQEDSAVYLCASSLSVRRSLNTEAFFGQGTRLTVV.

The chain joins TRBV6-1 to TRBJ2-5; unclear D gene. There are 11 residues in the CDR3. Germline V gene sequence: CDR1 MNHNS, CDR2 SASEGT. V was pared by 6 bases and J by 12 bases, with 14 bases between. Here the CDR3 DNA reads TGTGCCAGCAGCAATCCGGGTCCCGAGTACTTC. Translation gives CASSNPGPEYF.

This clonotype came up once. The chain couples TRBV6-1 to TRBJ2-7; either TRBD1 or TRBD2 may supply D (6 bases each). V was shortened by 8 bases and J by 2 bases, with 16 bases between the two germline ends. Germline V gives CDR1 MNHNS, CDR2 SASEGT. CDR3 size: 14 residues. CDR3 coding DNA: TGTGCCAGCTGGGGGGCTCGACCCACCTACGAGCAGTACTTC. This sequence encodes CASWGARPTYEQYF.

V and J are TRBV6-1 and TRBJ1-5; tentative D call: TRBD1 (6 bases). CDR1 is MNHNS and CDR2 is SASEGT in the germline V gene. The CDR3 totals 15 residues. V gave up 5 bases and J gave up 1 base, with 12 bases separating them. As DNA, the CDR3 is TGTGCCAGCAGTCCTCTAGGGGGGAGCAATCAGCCCCAGCATTTT. Its translation is CASSPLGGSNQPQHF.

This clonotype was seen ten or more times. The chain's CDR3 is CAWSLGQGEVKLFF. Here the CDR3 DNA reads TGTGCCTGGAGTTTGGGGCAGGGCGAGGTAAAACTGTTTTTT. The J gene is TRBJ1-4, the V gene TRBV30; tentative D call: TRBD1 (5 bases). Germline V gives CDR1 GTSNPN, CDR2 SVGIG (reference sequence). This CDR3 is 14 amino acids long. V was cut by 2 bases and J by 10 bases, with 17 bases left in between.

This clonotype was counted between two and nine times. The rearrangement uses TRBV7-3 and TRBJ2-1; 10 nucleotides match TRBD2. V dropped 5 bases and J dropped 7; count of bases not matched to a gene: 11. Germline V lookup: CDR1 SGHTA, CDR2 FQGTGA. CDR3 size: 16 residues. The CDR3 DNA is TGTGCCAGCAGCCTTAGCGGGGGGCCCGCTTATAATGAGCAGTTCTTC. It encodes CASSLSGGPAYNEQFF.

The sample holds many counts of this clonotype. The CDR3 nucleotides read TGTGCCAGCAGCTTAGTAAGTCGGACAGAAGAAAACTATGGCTACACCTTC. As protein: CASSLVSRTEENYGYTF. The rearrangement links TRBV13 to TRBJ1-2; D possibly corresponds to TRBD1 (6 bases). The CDR3 runs to 17 residues. The germline CDR1 and CDR2 sequences are PRHDT and FYEKMQ (reference sequence). The germline V and J ends were trimmed by 1 base and 2 bases, with 17 bases remaining between them.

The CDR3 DNA reads as TGTGCCAGTAACTTGAGGGCTGAAAAACTGTTTTTT. This encodes CASNLRAEKLFF. J is TRBJ1-4 and V is TRBV19, with D unresolved. The CDR3 has 12 amino acids. V was cut by 7 bases and J by 7 bases, with 10 bases left in between. The V gene's germline CDR1 is LNHDA and CDR2 SQIVND (reference sequence).

A word on this clonotype: A much larger clone sits a single nucleotide away, making a read error possible. This sequence joins TRBV7-2 and TRBJ2-2; D remains unclear. Germline lookup yields CDR1 SGHTA and CDR2 FQGNSA. The length of the CDR3 is 15 residues. The DNA of the CDR3 is TGTGCCAGCAGATTAGGCCCCAGGAACACCGGGGAGCTGTTTTTT. This encodes CASRLGPRNTGELFF.

This chain uses TRBV6-5 with TRBJ2-7; 8 positions agree with TRBD1. The V and J ends lost 0 bases and 0 bases, in that order; junction bases with no gene match: 4. Germline CDR1 reads MNHEY; CDR2 reads SVGAGI. The CDR3 extends over 16 amino acids. The CDR3 DNA reads TGTGCCAGCAGTTACTCGTGTGGACAGGGCTCCTACGAGCAGTACTTC. Translation gives CASSYSCGQGSYEQYF.

This clonotype appeared once. The chain links TRBV6-2 or TRBV6-3 to TRBJ1-4; the D gene is possibly TRBD1 (5 bases). Looked up from germline, CDR1 is MNHEY and CDR2 is SVGEGT. Trimming took 7 bases from V and 8 from J, leaving 23 bases between them. The CDR3 extends over 16 amino acids. The CDR3 DNA follows: TGTGCCAGCAACCCACGAATGGGGCGCCCCGAGGAAAAACTGTTTTTT. Protein product: CASNPRMGRPEEKLFF.

The V and J genes are TRBV9 and TRBJ2-3, with 9 bases lining up with TRBD2. From germline, CDR1 is SGDLS and CDR2 YYNGEE. This CDR3 has 15 amino acids. V lost 0 bases and J lost 7; bases outside the gene matches: 6. CDR3 bases: TGTGCCAGCAGCGTAGCTAGCGGGGAAGACAATACGCAGTATTTT. Translation: CASSVASGEDNTQYF.

This clonotype has ten or more counts. The chain is built from TRBV18 and TRBJ2-1; weak D call: TRBD2 (6 bases). V gave up 1 base and J gave up 0 bases, with 10 bases separating them. CDR3 size: 16 residues. The germline V gene encodes CDR1 KGHSH and CDR2 LQKENI. The CDR3 is CASSPLRGTSYNEQFF. Here the CDR3 DNA reads TGTGCCAGCTCACCACTGCGGGGAACCTCCTACAATGAGCAGTTCTTC.

This clonotype came up many times. The chain carries TRBV28 and TRBJ1-5; D unresolved. Germline V gene data show CDR1 as MDHEN and CDR2 as SYDVKM. V lost 7 bases to trimming and J lost 2 bases, with 24 bases between them. This CDR3 comprises 18 residues. The CDR3 DNA is TGTGCCAGCACCCCAAAAGATCCTGACTTATTGCGCAATCAGCCCCAGCATTTT. Translating it yields CASTPKDPDLLRNQPQHF.

In this sample, this clonotype turned up many times. The chain carries TRBV5-1 and TRBJ1-1; possible D gene TRBD1, 5 bases. CDR1 and CDR2 from the germline V gene are SGHRS and YFSETQ. V was trimmed by 0 bases and J by 1 base, leaving 7 bases between them. The CDR3 loop spans 14 amino acids. This chain's CDR3 is CASSLATANTEAFF. CDR3 coding DNA: TGCGCCAGCAGCTTGGCGACAGCGAACACTGAAGCTTTCTTT.

This clonotype has more than one count but fewer than ten. V usage is TRBV9 and J usage is TRBJ2-3, with D tentatively TRBD2 (6 bases). From germline, CDR1 is SGDLS and CDR2 YYNGEE. The CDR3 totals 15 residues. Trimming removed 3 bases from V and 2 bases from J, with 13 bases in between. In DNA, the CDR3 is TGTGCCAGCAGCGCGTGGGAGGCCCCCACAGATACGCAGTATTTT. It yields the protein CASSAWEAPTDTQYF.

The chain employs TRBV7-2 and TRBJ2-2, with D hard to call. Per germline, CDR1 SGHTA and CDR2 FQGNSA. Trimming pared 7 bases from V and 8 bases from J, leaving 8 bases between. This CDR3 is 11 amino acids long. Written as DNA, the CDR3 is TGTGCCAGCACCCGCCGGGGGGAGCTGTTTTTT. It yields the protein CASTRRGELFF. Full variable domain (outside the CDR3, taken from reference TRBV7-2 and TRBJ2-2): GAGVSQSPSNKVTEKGKDVELRCDPISGHTALYWYRQSLGQGLEFLIYFQGNSAPDKSGLPSDRFSAERTGGSVSTLTIQRTQQEDSAVYLCASTRRGELFFGEGSRLTVL.

Worth noting for this clonotype: A junction end diverges from the germline sequence, so it may reflect a read error. The V and J genes are TRBV4-1 and TRBJ2-5; TRBD1 agrees at 7 bases. Germline V gene sequence: CDR1 MGHRA, CDR2 YSYEKL. The CDR3 length is 16 residues. The CDR3 protein is CASGQEGQLKQETQYF. DNA of the CDR3: TGCGCCAGCGGCCAAGAGGGACAGCTAAAACAAGAGACCCAGTACTTC.

This clonotype was detected many times. The CDR3 nucleotides are TGTGCCAGCAGACAGGGGGCCTCCTATGGCTACACCTTC. This encodes CASRQGASYGYTF. The chain couples TRBV9 to TRBJ1-2, with TRBD1 identical over 9 bases. Trimming removed 5 bases from V and 4 bases from J; junction bases left unmatched: 3. Looked up from germline, CDR1 is SGDLS and CDR2 is YYNGEE. This CDR3 is built from 13 residues.

The chain links TRBV7-9 to TRBJ2-7; 13 nucleotides line up with TRBD2. The CDR3 covers 17 residues. CDR1 is SEHNR, CDR2 FQNEAQ, per germline (reference sequence). Trimming took 0 bases from V and 2 from J; bases not matched to a gene: 4. This chain's CDR3 is CASSLAGTSGVTYEQYF. DNA for the CDR3: TGTGCCAGCAGCTTAGCGGGGACTAGCGGGGTGACCTACGAGCAGTACTTC.

J is TRBJ2-2 and V is TRBV4-3, with D maybe TRBD1 (6 bases). The CDR3 consists of 17 residues. Germline V gives CDR1 LGHNA, CDR2 YSLEER. V dropped 0 bases and J dropped 3 bases, with 14 bases sitting between them. CDR3 sequence (DNA): TGCGCCAGCAGCCAAGACCCCGGGACATTTTACACCGGGGAGCTGTTTTTT. This encodes CASSQDPGTFYTGELFF.

This clonotype was detected many times. The chain carries TRBV6-1 and TRBJ2-1; 11 bases line up with TRBD1. CDR1 is MNHNS and CDR2 is SASEGT in the germline V gene. V dropped 0 bases and J dropped 7; count of bases not matched to a gene: 8. This CDR3 is built from 17 residues. The CDR3 DNA is TGTGCCAGCAGTGAAGCTTTTGGACAGGGGGCAAGGAATGAGCAGTTCTTC. Translating gives CASSEAFGQGARNEQFF.

The chain is built from TRBV5-8 and TRBJ1-5; D may be TRBD1 (5 bases). V lost 6 bases, J lost 7 bases, and 23 bases lay in between. The V gene's germline CDR1 is SGHTS and CDR2 YDEGEE. The CDR3 extends over 16 amino acids. CDR3 loop: CASTLGMSGSRQPQHF. The CDR3 nucleotides read TGTGCCAGCACCCTTGGTATGTCAGGGTCAAGGCAGCCCCAGCATTTT. The whole variable domain, remainder taken from reference TRBV5-8 and TRBJ1-5, is EAGVTQSPTHLIKTRGQQATLRCSPISGHTSVYWYQQALGLGLQFLLWYDEGEERNRGNFPPRFSGRQFPNYSSELNVNALELEDSALYLCASTLGMSGSRQPQHFGDGTRLSIL.

The chain uses TRBV20-1 and TRBJ2-7; TRBD2 agrees at 10 bases. The CDR3 length is 13 residues. Germline CDR1 is DFQATT and CDR2 is SNEGSKA (reference sequence). V lost 2 bases to trimming and J lost 4 bases; unmatched junction nucleotides: 2. CDR3: CSARRLAGYEQYF. The CDR3 DNA reads as TGCAGTGCTAGAAGACTAGCGGGTTACGAGCAGTACTTC.